This TCR beta chain was sequenced for a study of blood T cell repertoires in COVID-19. Whole-study context: The samples span acute and convalescent COVID-19 from the United States, Italy and Spain. The analysed material was cDNA or gDNA that came from T cells, B-cell-depleted T cells, or PBMCs.

This CDR3 region has 15 residues. The germline CDR1 and CDR2 sequences are SGHRS and YFSETQ. V was clipped by 2 bases and J by 0 bases, with 9 bases between them. In the study's own analysis: Reference gene primer amplification gave estimated nucleated cell counts. The table came from immunoSEQ multiplex PCR; TCRdb's copy has only in-frame clones and leaves some out. V, J and clone size derive from that table, while D and trimming were established from the DNA sequence. The table has around 250,000 clones, 84% seen once; the top ten hold roughly 1.4%. The rearrangement uses TRBV5-1 and TRBJ2-1, with D perhaps TRBD2 (5 bases). The sequencing input was peripheral blood. The TCR was taken from a woman aged 40 to 50 who had recovered from COVID-19. The CDR3 spells CASSFEGFSYNEQFF. The DNA for the CDR3 is TGCGCCAGCAGCTTCGAGGGATTCTCCTACAATGAGCAGTTCTTC.